The rows below give T cell receptor beta chains drawn from one sample of a study of control samples from healthy donors and cancer patients. Sequencing was performed with immunoSEQ multiplex PCR; in TCRdb, only in-frame clones are kept and a portion is missing. The sample holds about 80,000 clones; 91% are singletons and the top ten take under 20%. The sample taken for sequencing was blood. The receptors come from a man aged 50-60 years in good health. Both conserved end residues are part of each CDR3. Fields, in order: J gene, V gene, CDR3 protein.

J: TRBJ2-1; V: TRBV4-2; CDR3: CASSQDSVVGPNSFHNEQFF
J: TRBJ1-2; V: TRBV3-1/TRBV3-2; CDR3: CASSHLGEGDYGYTF
J: TRBJ1-3; V: TRBV4-2; CDR3: CASSQDGNTIYF
J: TRBJ2-5; V: TRBV11-3; CDR3: CASSLTPQETQYF
J: TRBJ2-3; V: TRBV27; CDR3: CASSLKGLASHTDTQYF
J: TRBJ2-2; V: TRBV5-1; CDR3: CASSFSVTANTGELFF
J: TRBJ1-1; V: TRBV15; CDR3: CATSRSRTLGSNTEAFF
J: TRBJ1-6; V: TRBV30; CDR3: CAGTGAGNSPLHF
J: TRBJ1-1; V: TRBV25-1; CDR3: CASSDMGRNTEAFF
J: TRBJ2-3; V: TRBV7-9; CDR3: CASSLGSALSTDTQYF
J: TRBJ2-5; V: TRBV6-6; CDR3: CASSYSGTSGEETQYF
J: TRBJ1-1; V: TRBV6-1; CDR3: CASSEARGGRAFF
J: TRBJ2-7; V: TRBV12-3/TRBV12-4; CDR3: CASSSGTGYEQYF
J: TRBJ2-2; V: TRBV7-8; CDR3: CASSLGTGGITGELFF
J: TRBJ1-6; V: TRBV6-5; CDR3: CASTAKGRNNSPLHF
J: TRBJ1-6; V: TRBV6-5; CDR3: CASSYSKGGSSPLHF
J: TRBJ2-6; V: TRBV5-4; CDR3: CASRGSGANVLTF
J: TRBJ1-1; V: TRBV5-1; CDR3: CASSPGNRGNTEAFF
J: TRBJ2-1; V: TRBV6-6; CDR3: CASSSRAGDYNEQFF
J: TRBJ1-6; V: TRBV18; CDR3: CASSPWDTSSSYNSPLHF
J: TRBJ2-5; V: TRBV5-1; CDR3: CASSHTSGGRETQYF
J: TRBJ2-7; V: TRBV11-2; CDR3: CASSFTMRRLAGGFWEQYF
J: TRBJ2-7; V: TRBV5-1; CDR3: CASSLRGSALDEQYF
J: TRBJ1-1; V: TRBV27; CDR3: CASSFRESSAEAFF
J: TRBJ1-2; V: TRBV2; CDR3: CASTNHGAKGGYTF
J: TRBJ1-3; V: TRBV5-1; CDR3: CASRRDEGDGNTIYF
J: TRBJ2-5; V: TRBV30; CDR3: CAWTGGAETQYF
J: TRBJ2-2; V: TRBV6-4; CDR3: CASSEGPAGELFF
J: TRBJ1-2; V: TRBV4-2; CDR3: CASSNGNYGYTF
J: TRBJ2-5; V: TRBV5-1; CDR3: CASRDPGSGRETQYF
J: TRBJ2-5; V: TRBV19; CDR3: CASSIDKGSWETQYF
J: TRBJ1-1; V: TRBV10-2; CDR3: CARRDSENTEAFF